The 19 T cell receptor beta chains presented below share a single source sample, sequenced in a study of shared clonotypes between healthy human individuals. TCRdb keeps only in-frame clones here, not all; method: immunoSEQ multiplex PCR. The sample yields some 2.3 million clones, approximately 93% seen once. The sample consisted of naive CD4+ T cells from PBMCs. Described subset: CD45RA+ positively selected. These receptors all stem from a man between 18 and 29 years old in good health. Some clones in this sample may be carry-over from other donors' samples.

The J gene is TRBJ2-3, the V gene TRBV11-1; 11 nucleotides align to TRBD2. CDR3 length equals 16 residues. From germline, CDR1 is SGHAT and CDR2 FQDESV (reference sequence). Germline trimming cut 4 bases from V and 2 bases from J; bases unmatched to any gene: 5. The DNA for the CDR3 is TGTGCCAGCAGCTCAGGGACTAGCGGCCACACAGATACGCAGTATTTT. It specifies CASSSGTSGHTDTQYF.

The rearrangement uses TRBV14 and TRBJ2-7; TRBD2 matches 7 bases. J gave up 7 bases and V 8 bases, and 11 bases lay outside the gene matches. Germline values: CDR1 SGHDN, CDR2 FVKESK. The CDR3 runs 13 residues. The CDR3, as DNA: TGTGCCAGCCGGGCTAGCGGAGGGGCGGAGCAGTACTTC. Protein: CASRASGGAEQYF.

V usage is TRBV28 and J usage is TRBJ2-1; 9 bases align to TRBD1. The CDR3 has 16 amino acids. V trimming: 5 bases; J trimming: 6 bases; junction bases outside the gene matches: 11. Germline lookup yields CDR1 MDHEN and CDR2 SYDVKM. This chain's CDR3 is CASSNTGGRSGNEQFF. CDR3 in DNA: TGTGCCAGCAGTAACACAGGGGGCCGGTCGGGCAATGAGCAGTTCTTC. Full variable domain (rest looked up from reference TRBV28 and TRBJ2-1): DVKVTQSSRYLVKRTGEKVFLECVQDMDHENMFWYRQDPGLGLRLIYFSYDVKMKEKGDIPEGYSVSREKKERFSLILESASTNQTSMYLCASSNTGGRSGNEQFFGPGTRLTVL.

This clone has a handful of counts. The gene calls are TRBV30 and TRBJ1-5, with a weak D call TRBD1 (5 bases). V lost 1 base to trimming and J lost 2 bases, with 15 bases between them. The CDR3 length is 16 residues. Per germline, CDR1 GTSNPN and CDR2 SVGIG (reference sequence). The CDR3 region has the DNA TGTGCCTGGAGTGACCCGCAGGGTAGCGGCAATCAGCCCCAGCATTTT. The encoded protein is CAWSDPQGSGNQPQHF.

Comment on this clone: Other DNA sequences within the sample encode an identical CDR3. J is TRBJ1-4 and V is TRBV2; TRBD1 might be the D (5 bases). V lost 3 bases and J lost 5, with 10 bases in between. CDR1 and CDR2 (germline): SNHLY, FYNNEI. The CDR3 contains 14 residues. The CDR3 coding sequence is TGTGCCAGCAGTGATGGCCGGGGGAATGAAAAACTGTTTTTT. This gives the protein CASSDGRGNEKLFF.

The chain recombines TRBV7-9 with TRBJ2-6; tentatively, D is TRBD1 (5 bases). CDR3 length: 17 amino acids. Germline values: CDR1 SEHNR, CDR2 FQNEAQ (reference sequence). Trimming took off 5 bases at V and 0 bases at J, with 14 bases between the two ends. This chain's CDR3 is CASSTPRVSSGANVLTF. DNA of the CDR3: TGTGCCAGCAGCACCCCCAGGGTCAGCTCTGGGGCCAACGTCCTGACTTTC. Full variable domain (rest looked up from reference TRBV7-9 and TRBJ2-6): DTGVSQNPRHKITKRGQNVTFRCDPISEHNRLYWYRQTLGQGPEFLTYFQNEAQLEKSRLLSDRFSAERPKGSFSTLEIQRTEQGDSAMYLCASSTPRVSSGANVLTFGAGSRLTVL.

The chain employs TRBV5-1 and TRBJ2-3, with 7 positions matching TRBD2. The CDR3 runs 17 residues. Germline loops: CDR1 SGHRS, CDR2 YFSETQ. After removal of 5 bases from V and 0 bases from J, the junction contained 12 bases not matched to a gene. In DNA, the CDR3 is TGCGCCAGCAGTCCGCCGGATCTAGCGGCTAGCACAGATACGCAGTATTTT. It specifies CASSPPDLAASTDTQYF.

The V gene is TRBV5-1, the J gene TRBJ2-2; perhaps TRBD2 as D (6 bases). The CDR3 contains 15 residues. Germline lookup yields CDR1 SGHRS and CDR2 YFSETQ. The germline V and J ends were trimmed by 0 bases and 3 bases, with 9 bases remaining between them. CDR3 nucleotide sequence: TGCGCCAGCAGCTTGGGACTAGTAGACACCGGGGAGCTGTTTTTT. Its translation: CASSLGLVDTGELFF.

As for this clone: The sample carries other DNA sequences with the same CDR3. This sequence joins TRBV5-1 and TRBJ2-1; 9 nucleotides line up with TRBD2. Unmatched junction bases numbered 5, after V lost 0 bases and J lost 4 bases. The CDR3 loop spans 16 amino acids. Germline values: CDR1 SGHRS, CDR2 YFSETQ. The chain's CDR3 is CASSLVTSGLYNEQFF. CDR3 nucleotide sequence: TGCGCCAGCAGCTTGGTAACTAGCGGGCTGTACAATGAGCAGTTCTTC.

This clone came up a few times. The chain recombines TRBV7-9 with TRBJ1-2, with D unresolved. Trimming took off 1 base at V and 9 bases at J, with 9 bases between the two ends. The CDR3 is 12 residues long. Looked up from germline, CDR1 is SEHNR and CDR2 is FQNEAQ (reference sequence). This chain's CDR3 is CASSLEQRSYTF. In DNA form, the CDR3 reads TGTGCCAGCAGCTTAGAACAGCGGAGCTACACCTTC.

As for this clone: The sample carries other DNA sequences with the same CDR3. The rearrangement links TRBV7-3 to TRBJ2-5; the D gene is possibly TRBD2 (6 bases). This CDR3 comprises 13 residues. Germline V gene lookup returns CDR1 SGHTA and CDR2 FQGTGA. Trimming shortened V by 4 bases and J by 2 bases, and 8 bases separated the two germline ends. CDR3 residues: CASSSRGQETQYF. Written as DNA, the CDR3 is TGTGCCAGCAGCTCCCGGGGGCAAGAGACCCAGTACTTC.

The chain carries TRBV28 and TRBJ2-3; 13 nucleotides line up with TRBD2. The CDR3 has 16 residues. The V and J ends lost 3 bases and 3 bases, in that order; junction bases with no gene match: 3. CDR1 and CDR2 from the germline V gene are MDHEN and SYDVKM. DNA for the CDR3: TGTGCCAGCAGTTTGACTAGCGGGAGGTTTACAGATACGCAGTATTTT. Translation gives CASSLTSGRFTDTQYF.

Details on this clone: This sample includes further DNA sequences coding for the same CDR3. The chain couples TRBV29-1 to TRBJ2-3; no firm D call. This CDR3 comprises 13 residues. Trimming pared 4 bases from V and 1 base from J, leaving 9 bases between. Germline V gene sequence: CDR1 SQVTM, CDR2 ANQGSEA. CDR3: CSVGAGGTDTQYF. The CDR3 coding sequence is TGCAGCGTTGGAGCAGGAGGCACAGATACGCAGTATTTT.

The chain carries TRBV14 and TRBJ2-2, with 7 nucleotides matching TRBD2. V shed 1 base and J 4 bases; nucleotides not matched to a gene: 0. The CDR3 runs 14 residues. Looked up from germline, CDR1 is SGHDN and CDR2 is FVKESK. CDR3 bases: TGTGCCAGCAGCCAAGTAGCGGGCACCGGGGAGCTGTTTTTT. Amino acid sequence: CASSQVAGTGELFF.

The CDR3 protein is CASSRLGLGEEKLFF. As DNA, the CDR3 is TGTGCCAGCAGCCGACTCGGTCTGGGGGAGGAAAAACTGTTTTTT. V usage is TRBV27 and J usage is TRBJ1-4; D may be TRBD1 (5 bases). This CDR3 has 15 residues. Germline CDR1 is MNHEY and CDR2 is SMNVEV (reference sequence). V was shortened by 6 bases and J by 8 bases, with 19 bases between the two germline ends.

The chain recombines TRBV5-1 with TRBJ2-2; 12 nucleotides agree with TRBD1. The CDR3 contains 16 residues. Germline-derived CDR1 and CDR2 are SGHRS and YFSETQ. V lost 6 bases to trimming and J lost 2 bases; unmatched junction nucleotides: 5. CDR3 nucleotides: TGCGCCAGCACATCCGGGACAGGGGGCAACACCGGGGAGCTGTTTTTT. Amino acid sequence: CASTSGTGGNTGELFF.

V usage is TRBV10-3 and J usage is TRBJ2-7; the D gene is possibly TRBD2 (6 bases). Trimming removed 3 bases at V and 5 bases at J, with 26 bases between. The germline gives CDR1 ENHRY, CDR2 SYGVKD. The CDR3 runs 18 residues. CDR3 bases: TGTGCCATCAGTGACTCTAAGGTGGAGGGAGACAATTATGACGAGCAGTACTTC. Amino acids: CAISDSKVEGDNYDEQYF.

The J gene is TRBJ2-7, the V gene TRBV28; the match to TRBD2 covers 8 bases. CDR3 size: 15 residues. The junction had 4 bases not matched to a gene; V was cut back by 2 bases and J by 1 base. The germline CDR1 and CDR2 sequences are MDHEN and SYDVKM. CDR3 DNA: TGTGCCAGCAGTTTAGGCGGGAGGCTTTCCTACGAGCAGTACTTC. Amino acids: CASSLGGRLSYEQYF.

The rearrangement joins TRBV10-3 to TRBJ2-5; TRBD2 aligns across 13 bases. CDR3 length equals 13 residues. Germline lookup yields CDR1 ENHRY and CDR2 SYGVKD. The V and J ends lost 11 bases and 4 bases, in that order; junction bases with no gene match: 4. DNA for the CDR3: TGTGCCGCAGGGACTAGCGGGACAGAGACCCAGTACTTC. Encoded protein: CAAGTSGTETQYF.